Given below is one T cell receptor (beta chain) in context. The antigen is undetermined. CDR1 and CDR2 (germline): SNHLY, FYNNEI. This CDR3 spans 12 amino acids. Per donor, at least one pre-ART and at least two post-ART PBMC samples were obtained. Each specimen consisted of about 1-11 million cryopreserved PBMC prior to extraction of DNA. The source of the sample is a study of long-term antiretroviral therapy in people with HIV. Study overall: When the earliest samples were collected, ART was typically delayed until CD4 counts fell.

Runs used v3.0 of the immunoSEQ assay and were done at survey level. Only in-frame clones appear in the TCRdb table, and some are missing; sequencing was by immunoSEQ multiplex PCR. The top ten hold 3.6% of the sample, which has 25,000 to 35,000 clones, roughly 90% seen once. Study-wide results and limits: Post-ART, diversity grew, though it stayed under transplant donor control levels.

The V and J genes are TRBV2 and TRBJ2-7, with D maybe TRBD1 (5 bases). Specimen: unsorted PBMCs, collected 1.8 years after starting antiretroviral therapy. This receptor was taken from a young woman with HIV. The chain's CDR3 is CASEGVSYEQYF. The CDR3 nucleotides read TGTGCGAGTGAAGGGGTTTCCTACGAGCAGTACTTC.